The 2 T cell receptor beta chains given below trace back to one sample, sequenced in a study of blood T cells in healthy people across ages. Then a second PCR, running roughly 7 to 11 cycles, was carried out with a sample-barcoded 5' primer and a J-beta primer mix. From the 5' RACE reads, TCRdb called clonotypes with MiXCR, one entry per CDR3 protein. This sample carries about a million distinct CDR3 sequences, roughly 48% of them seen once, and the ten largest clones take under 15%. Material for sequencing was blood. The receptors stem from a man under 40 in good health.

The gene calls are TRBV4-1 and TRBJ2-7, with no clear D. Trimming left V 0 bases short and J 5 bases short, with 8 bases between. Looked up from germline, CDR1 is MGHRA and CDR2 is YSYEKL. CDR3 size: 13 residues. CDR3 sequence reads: CASSQEQGNEQYF. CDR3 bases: TGCGCCAGCAGCCAAGAACAAGGGAACGAGCAGTACTTC.

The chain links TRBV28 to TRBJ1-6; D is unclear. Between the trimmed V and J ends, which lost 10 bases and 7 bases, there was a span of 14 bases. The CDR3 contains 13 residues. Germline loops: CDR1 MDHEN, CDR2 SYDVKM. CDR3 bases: TGTGCCACCACAGCCCTCACGAATTCACCCCTCCACTTT. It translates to CATTALTNSPLHF.